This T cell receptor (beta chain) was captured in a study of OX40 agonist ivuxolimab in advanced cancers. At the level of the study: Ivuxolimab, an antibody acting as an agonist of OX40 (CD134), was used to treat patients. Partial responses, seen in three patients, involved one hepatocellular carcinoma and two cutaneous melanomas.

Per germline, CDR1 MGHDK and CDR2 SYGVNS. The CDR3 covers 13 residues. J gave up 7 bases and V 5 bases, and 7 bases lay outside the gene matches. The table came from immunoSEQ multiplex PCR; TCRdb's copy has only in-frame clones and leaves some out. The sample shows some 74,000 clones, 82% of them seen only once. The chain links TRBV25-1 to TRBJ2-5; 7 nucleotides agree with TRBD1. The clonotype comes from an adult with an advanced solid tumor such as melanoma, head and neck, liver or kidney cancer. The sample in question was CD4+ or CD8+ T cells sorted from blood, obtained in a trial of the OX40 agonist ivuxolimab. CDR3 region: CASSRQGVGTQYF. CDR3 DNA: TGTGCCAGCAGTCGACAGGGAGTTGGGACCCAGTACTTC.